The entry below gives a single T cell receptor beta chain sequence along with its context. Its cognate antigen has yet to be identified. No base qualities exist here, and no much larger clone lies one base off it. These data are taken from a study of blood T cell repertoires in COVID-19 (dated by TCRdb to the early 2020s). Notes on the research overall: Collaborator samples came from the United States, Italy and Spain and covered acute and convalescent phases of COVID-19. The prospective study material was composed of cDNA or gDNA derived from T cells, B-cell-depleted T cells, or PBMCs. Subjects who had been exposed to COVID-19, were actively infected with it, or had recovered from it provided the deeply sampled blood TCRbeta repertoires that made up the dataset. The repertoires were released in a freely available public database meant as a resource for research on the immune response to SARS-CoV-2. Samples came from the ongoing ImmuneRACE study (first 160 participants) plus 1,254 subjects from 6 global collaborators. The sample metadata nearly always contained a de-identified subject ID, COVID-19 status, age in years and sex. HLA class I and class II types, where available, came from metadata supplied by the sample provider rather than from assay-based typing. The investigation overall reported the following: The quantity of clinical and demographic metadata differed by source and by participant and was supplied without curation.

TCRbeta CDR3 regions were amplified from genomic DNA by means of the immunoSEQ Assay, a bias-controlled multiplex PCR. As for the original processing: The number of nucleated cells in each sample was estimated from the amplification of reference gene primers within the assay. To quantify the absolute abundance of each unique TCRbeta CDR3 rearrangement, sequence reads were collapsed and filtered. For each sample, productive Simpson clonality was calculated as the square root of Simpson's diversity index over productive rearrangements. TCRdb retrieved this table from immuneACCESS and kept in-frame rearrangements only. Not all clones are present; in checked studies, unresolved V genes account for under half, and no reason is known for the remainder. For V, J and clone size, that table is used; D and trimming come from the DNA. The sample data list 180,000 or so clones, and around 76% of these were observed just once. Around 8% of the sample goes to the ten largest clones.

Sequences SGHTA (CDR1) and FQGNSA (CDR2) are obtained from the germline V gene. The V end gives up 0 bases and the J end 8 bases, leaving 4 bases in the junction not matched to a gene. The CDR3 has 15 amino acids, counting the end cysteine and phenylalanine. The sequence is cut down to CDR3 DNA, 45 bases in frame from base 1. Whole blood was collected in K2EDTA tubes by collaborating institutions according to the institutions' own protocols. For TCRbeta analysis, collaborators shipped samples in one of three forms: frozen whole blood, isolated PBMCs, or DNA extracted from either of those sample types.

The chain is made from TRBV7-2 and TRBJ2-1, with 10 bases matching TRBD2. The clonotype originates from a woman in her seventies with acute or convalescent COVID-19. Input material: peripheral blood. At the DNA level, the sequence is TGTGCCAGCAGCTTAGCAGCGGGAGGGCAGCATGAGCAGTTCTTC. This codes for CASSLAAGGQHEQFF. Beyond the CDR3, the reference TRBV7-2 and TRBJ2-1 genes provide the residues; the full variable domain reads: GAGVSQSPSNKVTEKGKDVELRCDPISGHTALYWYRQSLGQGLEFLIYFQGNSAPDKSGLPSDRFSAERTGGSVSTLTIQRTQQEDSAVYLCASSLAAGGQHEQFFGPGTRLTVL.